Listed here are 26 T cell receptor beta chains from one sample, sequenced in a study of regulatory T cells in long-lasting Graves disease. Sequencing libraries for TCR beta were prepared with iRepertoire HTBI primers and Arm-PCR of CDR3 regions. TCRdb called the multiplex PCR reads again in MiXCR, with one record for every CDR3 protein. The sample holds 300,000 to 500,000 distinct CDR3 sequences, less than 25% seen once. Time point specified: persistent/refractory GD, antithyroid drugs over 5 years with positive TRAb. PBMC RNA was the source of the TCR library. The specimen was peripheral blood mononuclear cells (PBMCs), collected when the disease was refractory, from a patient treated with antithyroid drugs. The receptors here all came from a female donor with Graves disease.

This CDR3 is CASSAGTLGNTEAFF. The CDR3 DNA sequence: TGTGCCAGCAGCGCCGGGACACTCGGGAACACTGAAGCTTTCTTT. This chain connects TRBV9 to TRBJ1-1; TRBD1 is a possible D gene (6 bases). The V end was cut by 3 bases, the J end by 1 base, with 13 bases between. CDR1 and CDR2 (germline): SGDLS, YYNGEE. This CDR3 has 15 amino acids. The complete variable domain, with remaining parts taken from reference TRBV9 and TRBJ1-1, reads DSGVTQTPKHLITATGQRVTLRCSPRSGDLSVYWYQQSLDQGLQFLIQYYNGEERAKGNILERFSAQQFPDLHSELNLSSLELGDSALYFCASSAGTLGNTEAFFGQGTRLTVV.

This chain connects TRBV7-9 to TRBJ2-1; D not certain. The CDR3 contains 12 residues. V lost 2 bases, J lost 9 bases, and 8 bases lay in between. The germline CDR1 and CDR2 sequences are SEHNR and FQNEAQ (reference sequence). Written as DNA, the CDR3 is TGTGCCAGCAGCTTAAGGGTAGGTGAGCAGTTCTTC. The encoded protein is CASSLRVGEQFF.

This chain connects TRBV28 to TRBJ1-1, with a possible D match to TRBD1 (6 bases). Germline values: CDR1 MDHEN, CDR2 SYDVKM. CDR3 size: 15 residues. Trimming stripped 5 bases from V and 4 bases from J, with 17 bases between. CDR3 in amino acids: CASSPTGLWSTEAFF. CDR3 nucleotides: TGTGCCAGCAGTCCTACAGGGCTTTGGAGCACTGAAGCTTTCTTT. Filled out from reference TRBV28 and TRBJ1-1, the complete variable domain reads DVKVTQSSRYLVKRTGEKVFLECVQDMDHENMFWYRQDPGLGLRLIYFSYDVKMKEKGDIPEGYSVSREKKERFSLILESASTNQTSMYLCASSPTGLWSTEAFFGQGTRLTVV.

The chain is built from TRBV9 and TRBJ2-2, with D maybe TRBD2 (5 bases). Trimming removed 0 bases at V and 0 bases at J, with 9 bases between. CDR3 length equals 16 residues. Germline assignment: CDR1 SGDLS and CDR2 YYNGEE. The CDR3 nucleotides read TGTGCCAGCAGCGTAGAGCGACTACCGAACACCGGGGAGCTGTTTTTT. Its translation is CASSVERLPNTGELFF.

This clonotype was recorded a few times. The rearrangement joins TRBV19 to TRBJ1-1; D may be TRBD1 (5 bases). There are 13 residues in the CDR3. Per germline, CDR1 LNHDA and CDR2 SQIVND (reference sequence). Trimming took off 3 bases at V and 7 bases at J, with 12 bases between the two ends. CDR3 loop: CASSIIGVDEAFF. DNA for the CDR3: TGTGCCAGTAGTATTATAGGGGTGGATGAAGCTTTCTTT.

Concerning this clonotype: A read error is possible here, since a much larger clone lies one base away. Here the CDR3 omits its conserved ending phenylalanine or tryptophan, so a read error is the likely source. V gene TRBV6-5 combines with J gene TRBJ2-5, with D perhaps matching TRBD2 (6 bases). The CDR3 totals 15 residues. Trimming removed 0 bases at V and 5 bases at J, with 13 bases between. CDR1 is MNHEY and CDR2 is SVGAGI in the germline V gene. The CDR3 sequence is CASSYSLGGGETQYL. As DNA, the CDR3 is TGTGCCAGCAGTTACTCGTTGGGGGGTGGGGAGACCCAGTACCTC.

This clonotype was seen many times. The V call is TRBV2, the J call TRBJ1-2; D not certain. The CDR3 is 13 amino acids. The germline CDR1 and CDR2 sequences are SNHLY and FYNNEI. V dropped 7 bases and J dropped 4 bases, with 13 bases sitting between them. CDR3 in amino acids: CASMKLLGYGYTF. Here the CDR3 DNA reads TGTGCCAGCATGAAACTATTAGGCTATGGCTACACCTTC.

The sample holds many counts of this clonotype. This chain uses TRBV20-1 with TRBJ2-2; D remains unclear. The V and J ends lost 2 bases and 7 bases respectively, with 17 bases between them. This CDR3 is built from 15 residues. CDR1 DFQATT and CDR2 SNEGSKA come from the germline V gene (reference sequence). The CDR3 DNA reads TGCAGTGCTAGACCAGTGACAACAGCGCACGGGGAGCTGTTTTTT. Translated, it gives CSARPVTTAHGELFF.

In its sample, this clonotype was seen many times. The chain combines TRBV30 with TRBJ1-5, with unresolved D. CDR1 GTSNPN and CDR2 SVGIG come from the germline V gene (reference sequence). This CDR3 is built from 13 residues. V was cut by 3 bases and J by 4 bases, with 10 bases left in between. The CDR3: CAWRLTENQPQHF. The CDR3 bases are TGTGCCTGGAGGTTAACGGAAAATCAGCCCCAGCATTTT.

This clonotype has at least ten counts. The CDR3 is CASSLIAGDPFVEQYF. CDR3 DNA: TGTGCCAGCAGCTTAATCGCAGGGGACCCTTTCGTCGAGCAGTACTTC. The genes are TRBV7-2 and TRBJ2-7, with D perhaps TRBD1 (6 bases). Germline CDR1 reads SGHTA; CDR2 reads FQGNSA. V gave up 2 bases and J gave up 6 bases, with 20 bases separating them. CDR3 length: 16 residues.

This sequence joins TRBV5-4 and TRBJ1-6; 8 bases are a match to TRBD1. With 4 bases clipped from V and 7 bases from J, the junction kept 10 bases outside the gene matches. Per the germline V gene, CDR1 is SGHNT and CDR2 is YYREEE (reference sequence). The CDR3 covers 16 residues. The CDR3 DNA reads as TGTGCCAGCAGCGGTGGGACAGGCAGTACCAATTCACCCCTCCACTTT. The encoded protein is CASSGGTGSTNSPLHF.

This sequence joins TRBV10-3 and TRBJ2-2; a weak D match, TRBD1 (5 bases). The V end lost 7 bases, the J end lost 3 bases, and 12 bases lay between the germline ends. The CDR3 totals 14 residues. Looked up from germline, CDR1 is ENHRY and CDR2 is SYGVKD. CDR3 coding DNA: TGTGCCATCAACCAGGGAAGGGACACCGGGGAGCTGTTTTTT. This codes for CAINQGRDTGELFF.

The gene calls are TRBV3-1 and TRBJ2-2; 7 bases fit TRBD1. The CDR3 spans 14 residues. CDR1 is LGHDT and CDR2 is YNNKEL in the germline V gene (reference sequence). Trimming removed 6 bases from V and 4 bases from J; junction bases left unmatched: 5. The CDR3 region is CASSSRQGTGELFF. The CDR3 nucleotides are TGTGCCAGCAGTTCCCGACAGGGCACCGGGGAGCTGTTTTTT.

The J gene is TRBJ2-7, the V gene TRBV7-9; D may be TRBD1 or TRBD2 (5 bases each). Per the germline V gene, CDR1 is SEHNR and CDR2 is FQNEAQ (reference sequence). The CDR3 sequence is 15 residues long. Trimming took off 5 bases at V and 0 bases at J, with 14 bases between the two ends. This CDR3 is CASSPSGRDSYEQYF. CDR3 DNA sequence: TGTGCCAGCAGCCCGAGCGGCAGGGACTCCTACGAGCAGTACTTC. Using reference TRBV7-9 and TRBJ2-7 for the parts outside the CDR3, the full variable domain is DTGVSQNPRHKITKRGQNVTFRCDPISEHNRLYWYRQTLGQGPEFLTYFQNEAQLEKSRLLSDRFSAERPKGSFSTLEIQRTEQGDSAMYLCASSPSGRDSYEQYFGPGTRLTVT.

On this clonotype itself: Just one base apart from a much larger clone, this may be a read error. The chain carries TRBV13 and TRBJ2-6, with D possibly being TRBD2 (6 bases). This CDR3 has 15 amino acids. Looked up from germline, CDR1 is PRHDT and CDR2 is FYEKMQ (reference sequence). V gave up 6 bases and J gave up 2 bases, with 11 bases separating them. CDR3 coding DNA: TGTGCCAGCAGTCGGGGGTCCCCTGGGGCCAACGTCCTGACTTTC. The encoded protein is CASSRGSPGANVLTF.

This clonotype was seen only a few times. CDR3: CSASGTSGSETQYF. The DNA for the CDR3 is TGCAGTGCTAGTGGGACTAGCGGGAGTGAGACCCAGTACTTC. This chain uses TRBV20-1 with TRBJ2-5; the match to TRBD2 covers 14 bases. Trimming took 3 bases from V and 5 from J; bases not matched to a gene: 2. The germline V gene has CDR1 DFQATT and CDR2 SNEGSKA (reference sequence). This CDR3 comprises 14 residues.

This clonotype came up many times. The chain is built from TRBV27 and TRBJ2-7, with 11 bases matching TRBD2. After removal of 6 bases from V and 8 bases from J, the junction contained 12 bases not matched to a gene. This CDR3 comprises 15 residues. Germline CDR1 MNHEY, CDR2 SMNVEV (reference sequence). The CDR3 loop is CASRLGTSGLSKQYF. The CDR3 DNA is TGTGCCAGCAGGCTGGGGACTAGCGGACTCTCGAAGCAGTACTTC.

As regards this clonotype: This clone may be a read error of a much larger clone one base away. The conserved phenylalanine or tryptophan is not found at the CDR3 terminus, so this likely reflects a read error. The chain links TRBV28 to TRBJ1-1, with a tentative D call TRBD1 (6 bases). This CDR3 has 13 amino acids. Trimming took off 4 bases at V and 4 bases at J, with 10 bases between the two ends. Germline V lookup: CDR1 MDHEN, CDR2 SYDVKM. The CDR3: CASSYRASTEAFL. In DNA, the CDR3 is TGTGCCAGCAGTTACAGGGCTAGCACTGAAGCTTTCCTT.

As for this clonotype: One junction end does not reproduce the germline sequence, and a read error may be involved. The J gene is TRBJ1-2, the V gene TRBV6-5; D call uncertain. CDR1 is MNHEY, CDR2 SVGAGI, per germline. The CDR3 runs 13 residues. CDR3 nucleotide sequence: TGTGCCAGCAGTTACCCCCAACCTTATGGCTGCACCTTC. Encoded protein: CASSYPQPYGCTF.

This clonotype has at least ten counts. V gene TRBV6-1 combines with J gene TRBJ2-7; the match to TRBD2 covers 7 bases. This CDR3 spans 16 amino acids. The V and J ends lost 6 bases and 2 bases, in that order; junction bases with no gene match: 13. Germline CDR1 is MNHNS and CDR2 is SASEGT. For the CDR3, the DNA is TGTGCCAGCAGGGGGGGGGAACTAGCGTCGACCTACGAGCAGTACTTC. It encodes CASRGGELASTYEQYF.

CDR3 coding DNA: TGTGCCTGGAGTGTGGGTGCGGGGCCCGCCTACGAGCAGTACTTC. Translation: CAWSVGAGPAYEQYF. This sequence joins TRBV30 and TRBJ2-7, with D perhaps TRBD2 (6 bases). The CDR3 contains 15 residues. Germline V gives CDR1 GTSNPN, CDR2 SVGIG (reference sequence). V was cut by 0 bases and J by 2 bases, with 14 bases left in between.

The table lists this clonotype with many counts. The V and J genes are TRBV12-3 or TRBV12-4 and TRBJ2-2; 12 bases fit TRBD2. Trimming at V came to 6 bases and at J to 3 bases, leaving 11 bases not matched to a gene. The CDR3 loop spans 18 amino acids. The CDR3 protein is CASSHRGLAGGYTGELFF. The CDR3, as DNA: TGTGCCAGCAGCCACCGGGGGCTAGCGGGAGGGTACACCGGGGAGCTGTTTTTT.

This clonotype has only a few counts. This chain connects TRBV7-6 to TRBJ1-1; D gene unclear. With 0 bases removed from V and 1 base from J, the gap between germline ends came to 9 bases. The CDR3 spans 15 residues. Looked up from germline, CDR1 is SGHVS and CDR2 is FNYEAQ. The DNA of the CDR3 is TGTGCCAGCAGCTTAGCTTTGGCGGGGAACACTGAAGCTTTCTTT. Protein: CASSLALAGNTEAFF.

This chain uses TRBV18 with TRBJ2-7; D is unclear. CDR1 is KGHSH, CDR2 LQKENI, per germline. The V end was cut by 0 bases, the J end by 2 bases, with 14 bases between. This CDR3 is 16 amino acids long. CDR3 amino acids: CASSPPNRLEPYEQYF. The DNA for the CDR3 is TGTGCCAGCTCACCACCTAACAGATTAGAGCCCTACGAGCAGTACTTC.

This clonotype was seen more than once but under ten times. The J gene is TRBJ2-7, the V gene TRBV12-3 or TRBV12-4; 7 bases align to TRBD2. Trimming cost V 6 bases and J 3 bases; bases outside gene matches: 14. This CDR3 is 16 amino acids long. The CDR3 spells CASSLIGGGDLYEQYF. CDR3 nucleotide sequence: TGTGCCAGCAGCCTAATCGGGGGAGGGGACCTCTACGAGCAGTACTTC.

This clonotype showed up many times. V and J are TRBV12-3 or TRBV12-4 and TRBJ1-1; D possibly corresponds to TRBD1 (5 bases). With 6 bases removed from V and 3 bases from J, the gap between germline ends came to 14 bases. CDR3 length: 14 residues. DNA for the CDR3: TGTGCCAGCAGAGCTGGGGGGGAGGACACTGAAGCTTTCTTT. Translation: CASRAGGEDTEAFF.